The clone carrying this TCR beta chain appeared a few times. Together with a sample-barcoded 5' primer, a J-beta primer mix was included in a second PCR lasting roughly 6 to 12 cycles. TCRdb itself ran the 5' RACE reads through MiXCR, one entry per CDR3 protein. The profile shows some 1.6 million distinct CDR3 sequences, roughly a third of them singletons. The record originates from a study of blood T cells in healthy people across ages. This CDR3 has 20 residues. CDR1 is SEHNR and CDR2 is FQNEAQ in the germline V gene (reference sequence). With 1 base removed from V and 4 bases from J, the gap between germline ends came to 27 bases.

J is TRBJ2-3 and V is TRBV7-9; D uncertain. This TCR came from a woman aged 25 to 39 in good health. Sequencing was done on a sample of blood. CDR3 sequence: CASSLVVLRHPGPWADTQYF. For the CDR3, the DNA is TGTGCCAGCAGCTTAGTTGTACTCCGACACCCCGGGCCCTGGGCAGATACGCAGTATTTT.